This T cell receptor beta chain was obtained from a study of T cell responses to AZD1222 COVID-19 vaccine. Study-wide results and limits: All repertoire sampling was performed exclusively after the peak T cell response.

This CDR3 comprises 16 residues. With 4 bases removed from V and 1 base from J, the gap between germline ends came to 13 bases. Looked up from germline, CDR1 is LNHDA and CDR2 is SQIVND (reference sequence). Comment on this clone: Its matching antigen is unknown.

Produced via immunoSEQ multiplex PCR; TCRdb's table is partial and in-frame only. The repertoire holds tens of thousands of clones, roughly 89% seen once, with about 9% in the top ten. The chain employs TRBV19 and TRBJ2-2; D is possibly TRBD1 or TRBD2 (6 bases each). The clonotype comes from an adult who received the AZD1222 COVID-19 vaccine. The sequencing here drew on peripheral blood, taken 28 days after the second AZD1222 dose. Written as DNA, the CDR3 is TGTGCCAGTAGTAAGGGGGGTGGTTGGAACACCGGGGAGCTGTTTTTT. It specifies CASSKGGGWNTGELFF. Supplemented by reference TRBV19 and TRBJ2-2, the full variable domain reads DGGITQSPKYLFRKEGQNVTLSCEQNLNHDAMYWYRQDPGQGLRLIYYSQIVNDFQKGDIAEGYSVSREKKESFPLTVTSAQKNPTAFYLCASSKGGGWNTGELFFGEGSRLTVL.